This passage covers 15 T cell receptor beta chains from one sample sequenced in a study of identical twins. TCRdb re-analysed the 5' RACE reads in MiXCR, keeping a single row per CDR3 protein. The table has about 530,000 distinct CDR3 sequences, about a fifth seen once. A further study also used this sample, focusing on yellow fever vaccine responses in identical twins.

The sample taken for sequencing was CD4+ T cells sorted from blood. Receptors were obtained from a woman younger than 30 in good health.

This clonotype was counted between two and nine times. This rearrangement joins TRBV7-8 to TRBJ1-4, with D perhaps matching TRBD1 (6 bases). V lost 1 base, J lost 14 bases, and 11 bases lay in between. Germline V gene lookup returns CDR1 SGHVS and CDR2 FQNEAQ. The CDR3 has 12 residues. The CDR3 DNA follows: TGTGCCAGCAGCTTAGTACAGGGTATTCTGTTTTTT. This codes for CASSLVQGILFF.

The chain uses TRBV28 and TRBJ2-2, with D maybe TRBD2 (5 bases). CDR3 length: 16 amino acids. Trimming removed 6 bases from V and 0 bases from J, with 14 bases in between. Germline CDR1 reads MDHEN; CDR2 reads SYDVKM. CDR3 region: CASSPPRTSNTGELFF. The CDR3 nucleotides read TGTGCCAGCAGCCCCCCCCGGACTTCGAACACCGGGGAGCTGTTTTTT.

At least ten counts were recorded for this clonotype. The CDR3 DNA sequence: TGCGCCAGCAGCCCAGGTGCTAGCAATCAGCCCCAGCATTTT. Protein: CASSPGASNQPQHF. The rearrangement links TRBV4-1 to TRBJ1-5, with D unclear. This CDR3 has 14 residues. Trimming removed 4 bases from V and 0 bases from J, with 7 bases in between. Germline V gene lookup returns CDR1 MGHRA and CDR2 YSYEKL.

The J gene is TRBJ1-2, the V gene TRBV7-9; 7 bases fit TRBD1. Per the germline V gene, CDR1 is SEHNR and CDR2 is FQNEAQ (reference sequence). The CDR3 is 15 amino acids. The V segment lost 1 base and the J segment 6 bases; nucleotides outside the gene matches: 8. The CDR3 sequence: CASSLVARQGNGYTF. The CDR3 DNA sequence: TGTGCCAGCAGCTTAGTCGCCAGACAGGGCAATGGCTACACCTTC. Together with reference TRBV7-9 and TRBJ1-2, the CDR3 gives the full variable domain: DTGVSQNPRHKITKRGQNVTFRCDPISEHNRLYWYRQTLGQGPEFLTYFQNEAQLEKSRLLSDRFSAERPKGSFSTLEIQRTEQGDSAMYLCASSLVARQGNGYTFGSGTRLTVV.

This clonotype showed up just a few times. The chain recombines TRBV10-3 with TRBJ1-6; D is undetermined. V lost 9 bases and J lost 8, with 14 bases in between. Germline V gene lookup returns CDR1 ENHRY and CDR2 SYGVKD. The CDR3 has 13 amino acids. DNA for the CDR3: TGTGCCATAAACATGAAGGAGCATTCACCCCTCCACTTT. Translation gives CAINMKEHSPLHF.

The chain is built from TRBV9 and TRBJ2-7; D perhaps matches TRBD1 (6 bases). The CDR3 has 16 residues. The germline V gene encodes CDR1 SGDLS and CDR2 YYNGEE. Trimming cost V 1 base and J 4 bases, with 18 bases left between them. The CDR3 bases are TGTGCCAGCAGCGTATCACCGGCGACAGGCTTATACGAGCAGTACTTC. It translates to CASSVSPATGLYEQYF. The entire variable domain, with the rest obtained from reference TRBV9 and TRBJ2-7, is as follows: DSGVTQTPKHLITATGQRVTLRCSPRSGDLSVYWYQQSLDQGLQFLIQYYNGEERAKGNILERFSAQQFPDLHSELNLSSLELGDSALYFCASSVSPATGLYEQYFGPGTRLTVT.

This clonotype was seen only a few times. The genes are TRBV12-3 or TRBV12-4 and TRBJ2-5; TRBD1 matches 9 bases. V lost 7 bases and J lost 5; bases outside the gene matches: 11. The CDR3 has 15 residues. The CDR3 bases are TGTGCCAGCACCTTTTCGGCACAGGGGGCGGAGACCCAGTACTTC. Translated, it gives CASTFSAQGAETQYF.

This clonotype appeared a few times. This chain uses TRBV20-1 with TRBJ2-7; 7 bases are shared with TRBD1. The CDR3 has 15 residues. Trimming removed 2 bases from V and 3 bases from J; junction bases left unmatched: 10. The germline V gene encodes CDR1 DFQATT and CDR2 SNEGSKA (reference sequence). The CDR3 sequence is CSARKQGRGLYEQYF. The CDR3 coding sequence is TGCAGTGCTAGAAAACAGGGGCGAGGCCTCTACGAGCAGTACTTC.

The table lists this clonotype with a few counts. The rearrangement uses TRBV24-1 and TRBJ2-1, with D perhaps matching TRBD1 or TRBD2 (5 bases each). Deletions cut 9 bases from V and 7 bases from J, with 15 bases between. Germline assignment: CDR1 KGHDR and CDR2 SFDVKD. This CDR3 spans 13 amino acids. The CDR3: CATAGRVRNEQFF. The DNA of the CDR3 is TGTGCCACCGCGGGCAGGGTGAGGAATGAGCAGTTCTTC.

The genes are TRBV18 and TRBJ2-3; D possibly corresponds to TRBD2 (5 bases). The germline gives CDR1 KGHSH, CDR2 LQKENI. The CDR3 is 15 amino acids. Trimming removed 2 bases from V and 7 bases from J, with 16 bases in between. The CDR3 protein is CASSPFVAGEYTQYF. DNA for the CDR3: TGTGCCAGCTCACCATTTGTCGCCGGGGAGTATACGCAGTATTTT.

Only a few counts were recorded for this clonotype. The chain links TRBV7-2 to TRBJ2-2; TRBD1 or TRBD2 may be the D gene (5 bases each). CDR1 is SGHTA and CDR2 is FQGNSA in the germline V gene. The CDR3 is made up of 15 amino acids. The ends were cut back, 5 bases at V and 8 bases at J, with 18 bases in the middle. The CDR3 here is CASSLRDLGTGELFF. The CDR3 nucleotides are TGTGCCAGCAGCCTACGGGACCTGGGGACGGGGGAGCTGTTTTTT.

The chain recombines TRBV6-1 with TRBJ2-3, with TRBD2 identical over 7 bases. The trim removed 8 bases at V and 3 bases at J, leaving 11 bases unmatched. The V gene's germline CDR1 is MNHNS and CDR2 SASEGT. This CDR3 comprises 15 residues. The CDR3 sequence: CASCRRVAGTDTQYF. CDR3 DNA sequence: TGTGCCAGCTGCCGCCGGGTAGCGGGTACAGATACGCAGTATTTT.

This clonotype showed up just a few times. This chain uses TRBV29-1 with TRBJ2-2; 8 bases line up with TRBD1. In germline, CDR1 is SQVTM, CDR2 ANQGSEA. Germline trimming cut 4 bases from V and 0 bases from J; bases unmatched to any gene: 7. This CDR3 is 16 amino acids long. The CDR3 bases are TGCAGCGTTGTCCCGACAGGGGCTCCGAACACCGGGGAGCTGTTTTTT. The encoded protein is CSVVPTGAPNTGELFF.

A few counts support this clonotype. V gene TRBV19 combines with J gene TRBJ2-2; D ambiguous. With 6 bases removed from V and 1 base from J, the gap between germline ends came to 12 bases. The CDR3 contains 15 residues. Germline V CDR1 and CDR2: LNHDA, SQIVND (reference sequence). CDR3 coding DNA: TGTGCCAGTAGGAACAACACAGAGAACACCGGGGAGCTGTTTTTT. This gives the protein CASRNNTENTGELFF.

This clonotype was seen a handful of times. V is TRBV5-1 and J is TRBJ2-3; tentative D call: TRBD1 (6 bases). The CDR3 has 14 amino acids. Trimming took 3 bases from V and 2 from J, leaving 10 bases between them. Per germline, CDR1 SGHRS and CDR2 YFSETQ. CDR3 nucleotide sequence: TGCGCCAGCAGCTACGGGACAACCACAGATACGCAGTATTTT. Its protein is CASSYGTTTDTQYF.